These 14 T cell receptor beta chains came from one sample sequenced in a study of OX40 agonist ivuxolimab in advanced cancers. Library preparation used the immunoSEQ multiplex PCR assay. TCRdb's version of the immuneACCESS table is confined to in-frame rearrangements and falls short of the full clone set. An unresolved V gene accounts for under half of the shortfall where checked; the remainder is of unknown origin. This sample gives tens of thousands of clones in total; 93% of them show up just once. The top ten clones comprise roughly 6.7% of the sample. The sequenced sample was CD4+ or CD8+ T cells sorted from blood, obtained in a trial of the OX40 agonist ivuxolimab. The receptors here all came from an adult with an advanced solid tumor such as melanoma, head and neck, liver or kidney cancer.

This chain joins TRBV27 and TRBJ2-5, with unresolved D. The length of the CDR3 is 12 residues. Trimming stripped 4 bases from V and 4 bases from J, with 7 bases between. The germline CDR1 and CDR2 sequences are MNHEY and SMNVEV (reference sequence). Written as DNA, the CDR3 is TGTGCCAGCAGTTCTAAGGGAGAGACCCAGTACTTC. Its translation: CASSSKGETQYF.

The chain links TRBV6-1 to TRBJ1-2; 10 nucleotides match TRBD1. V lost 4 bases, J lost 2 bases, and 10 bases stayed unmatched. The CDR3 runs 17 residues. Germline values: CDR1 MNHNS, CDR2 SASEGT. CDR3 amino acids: CASSVSDRGYLNYGYTF. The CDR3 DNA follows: TGTGCCAGCAGTGTATCGGACAGGGGGTATCTCAACTATGGCTACACCTTC.

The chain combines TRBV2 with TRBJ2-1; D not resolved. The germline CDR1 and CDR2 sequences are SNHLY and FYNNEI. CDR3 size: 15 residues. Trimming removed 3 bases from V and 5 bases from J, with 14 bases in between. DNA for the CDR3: TGTGCCAGCAGTGATACGGAGTATAACCACAATGAGCAGTTCTTC. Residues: CASSDTEYNHNEQFF.

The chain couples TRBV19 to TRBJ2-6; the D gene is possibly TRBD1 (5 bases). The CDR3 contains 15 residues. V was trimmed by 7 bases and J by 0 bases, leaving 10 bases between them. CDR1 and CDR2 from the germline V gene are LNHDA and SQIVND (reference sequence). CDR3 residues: CASTSTVSGANVLTF. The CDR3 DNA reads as TGTGCCAGTACCTCGACAGTCTCTGGGGCCAACGTCCTGACTTTC.

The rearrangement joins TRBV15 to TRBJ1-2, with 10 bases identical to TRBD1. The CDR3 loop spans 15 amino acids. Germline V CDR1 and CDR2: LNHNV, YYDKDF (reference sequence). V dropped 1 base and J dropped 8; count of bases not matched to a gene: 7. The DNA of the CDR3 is TGTGCCACCAGCAGAGTGGGCGGACAGGGGGACGGCTACACCTTC. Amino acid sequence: CATSRVGGQGDGYTF.

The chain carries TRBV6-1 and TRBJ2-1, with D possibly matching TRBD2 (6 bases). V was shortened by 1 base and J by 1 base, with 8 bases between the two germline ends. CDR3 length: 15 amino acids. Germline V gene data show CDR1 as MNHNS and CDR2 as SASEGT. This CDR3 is CASSEDGRSYNEQFF. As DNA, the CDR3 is TGTGCCAGCAGTGAAGACGGGAGATCCTACAATGAGCAGTTCTTC.

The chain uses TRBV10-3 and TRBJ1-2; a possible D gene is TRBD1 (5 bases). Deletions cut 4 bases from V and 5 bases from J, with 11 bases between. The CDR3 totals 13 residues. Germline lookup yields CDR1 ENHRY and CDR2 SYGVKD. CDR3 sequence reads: CAISVSSGYGYTF. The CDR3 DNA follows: TGTGCCATCAGTGTTTCCTCAGGGTATGGCTACACCTTC.

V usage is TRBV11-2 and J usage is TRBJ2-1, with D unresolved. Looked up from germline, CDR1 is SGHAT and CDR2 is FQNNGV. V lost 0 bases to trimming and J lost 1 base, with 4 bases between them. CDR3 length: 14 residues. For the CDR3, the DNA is TGTGCCAGCAGCTTAGAGGGGTCCTACAATGAGCAGTTCTTC. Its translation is CASSLEGSYNEQFF.

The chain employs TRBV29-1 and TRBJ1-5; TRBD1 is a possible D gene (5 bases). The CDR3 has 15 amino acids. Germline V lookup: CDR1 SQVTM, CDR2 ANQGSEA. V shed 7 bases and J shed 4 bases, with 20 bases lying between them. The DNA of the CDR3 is TGCAGCGGTGCCCCCCCCCGTCCAGGGAATCAGCCCCAGCATTTT. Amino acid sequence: CSGAPPRPGNQPQHF.

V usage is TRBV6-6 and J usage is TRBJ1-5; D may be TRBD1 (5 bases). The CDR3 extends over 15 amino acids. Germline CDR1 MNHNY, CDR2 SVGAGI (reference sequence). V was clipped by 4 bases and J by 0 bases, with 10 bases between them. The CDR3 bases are TGTGCCAGCAGTTTGGGACTTTATAGCAATCAGCCCCAGCATTTT. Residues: CASSLGLYSNQPQHF.

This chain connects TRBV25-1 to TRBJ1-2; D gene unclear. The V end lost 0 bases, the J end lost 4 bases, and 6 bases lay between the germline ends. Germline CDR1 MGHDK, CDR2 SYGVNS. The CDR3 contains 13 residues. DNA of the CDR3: TGTGCCAGCAGTGAATACCTGACCTATGGCTACACCTTC. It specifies CASSEYLTYGYTF.

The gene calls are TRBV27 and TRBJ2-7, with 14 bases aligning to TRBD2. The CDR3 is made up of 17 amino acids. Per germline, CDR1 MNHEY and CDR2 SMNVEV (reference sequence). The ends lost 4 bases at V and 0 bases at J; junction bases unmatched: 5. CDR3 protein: CASSSPGTSGSSYEQYF. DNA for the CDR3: TGTGCCAGCAGTTCCCCGGGGACTAGCGGGAGCTCCTACGAGCAGTACTTC.

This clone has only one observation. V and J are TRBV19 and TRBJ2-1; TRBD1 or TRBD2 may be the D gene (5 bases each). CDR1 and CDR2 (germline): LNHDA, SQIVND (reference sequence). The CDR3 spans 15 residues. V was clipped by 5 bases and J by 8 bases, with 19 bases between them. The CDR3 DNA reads TGTGCCAGTAGTGGAACCGGGACCTTCAGGGATGAGCAGTTCTTC. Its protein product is CASSGTGTFRDEQFF.

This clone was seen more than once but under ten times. CDR3 residues: CASSLTREGNEQFF. The CDR3 coding sequence is TGTGCCAGCAGCTTAACCCGGGAGGGCAATGAGCAGTTCTTC. The chain is built from TRBV7-9 and TRBJ2-1; 8 bases fit TRBD2. The V and J ends lost 2 bases and 6 bases, in that order; junction bases with no gene match: 3. The length of the CDR3 is 14 residues. CDR1 SEHNR and CDR2 FQNEAQ come from the germline V gene (reference sequence).